This TCR beta chain was captured in a study of blood T cell repertoires in COVID-19. The overall study: Whether acute or convalescent, the COVID-19 samples came from the United States, Italy and Spain. PBMCs, B-cell-depleted T cells, or T cells were the source of the cDNA or gDNA that made up the material.

V trimming: 5 bases; J trimming: 0 bases; junction bases outside the gene matches: 11. Germline CDR1 reads LNHDA; CDR2 reads SQIVND (reference sequence). The CDR3 consists of 18 residues. The data were produced by immunoSEQ multiplex PCR, yet TCRdb's version contains in-frame clones alone and is incomplete. The sample yields around 220,000 clones, approximately 86% seen once. This receptor was identified in a woman aged 80 or over with active or convalescent COVID-19. The sample taken for sequencing was peripheral blood. The chain uses TRBV19 and TRBJ1-5; 9 nucleotides align to TRBD1. CDR3 amino acids: CASSAGQGLIYSNQPQHF. CDR3 bases: TGTGCCAGTAGTGCCGGACAGGGGCTGATATATAGCAATCAGCCCCAGCATTTT.